This T cell receptor beta chain was found in a study of blood T cell repertoires in COVID-19. The overall study: COVID-19 samples collected from the United States, Italy and Spain covered acute and convalescent phases.

Methods used by the authors: It was from reference gene primer amplification that nucleated cell counts were estimated. TCRdb's table, derived via immunoSEQ multiplex PCR, lists solely in-frame clones and lacks some. The V and J calls and clone size were taken over from that table, and D and trimming were inferred from the DNA. This sample carries 300,000 to 400,000 clones, under 95% of them seen once, and the ten largest clones take approximately 3.5%. Germline values: CDR1 SGHAT, CDR2 FQNNGV. V was clipped by 5 bases and J by 0 bases, with 11 bases between them. The CDR3 spans 15 residues. The chain uses TRBV11-2 and TRBJ1-3; no clear D gene. Sequencing was done on a sample of peripheral blood. This TCR derives from a woman under 30 who had recovered from COVID-19. CDR3 amino acids: CASSPFAGSGNTIYF. The CDR3 nucleotides are TGTGCCAGCAGCCCTTTCGCCGGCTCTGGAAACACCATATATTTT. The entire variable domain, with the rest obtained from reference TRBV11-2 and TRBJ1-3, is as follows: EAGVAQSPRYKIIEKRQSVAFWCNPISGHATLYWYQQILGQGPKLLIQFQNNGVVDDSQLPKDRFSAERLKGVDSTLKIQPAKLEDSAVYLCASSPFAGSGNTIYFGEGSWLTVV.